This TCR beta chain was captured by sequencing in a study of T cell responses to AZD1222 COVID-19 vaccine. The table came from immunoSEQ multiplex PCR; TCRdb's copy has only in-frame clones and leaves some out. The top ten hold 2.5% to 3% of the sample, which has about 150,000 clones, 85% to 95% seen once. Study-level points and caveats: Across spike, vaccine-associated CD4 TCRs were found, dominant at 160-218 and 743-854.

A note on this clone: Its antigen is undetermined.

The V gene lost 3 bases and the J gene lost 2 bases, with 10 bases spanning the gap. CDR1 and CDR2 from the germline V gene are ENHRY and SYGVKD. This CDR3 is 14 amino acids long. This chain uses TRBV10-3 with TRBJ1-1; the D is unclear. This material consisted of peripheral blood, taken on day 0 of MenACWY control vaccination. The source of this sequence is an adult in good health. The CDR3 is CAISDAGKNTEAFF. In DNA form, the CDR3 reads TGTGCCATCAGTGACGCGGGAAAAAACACTGAAGCTTTCTTT.